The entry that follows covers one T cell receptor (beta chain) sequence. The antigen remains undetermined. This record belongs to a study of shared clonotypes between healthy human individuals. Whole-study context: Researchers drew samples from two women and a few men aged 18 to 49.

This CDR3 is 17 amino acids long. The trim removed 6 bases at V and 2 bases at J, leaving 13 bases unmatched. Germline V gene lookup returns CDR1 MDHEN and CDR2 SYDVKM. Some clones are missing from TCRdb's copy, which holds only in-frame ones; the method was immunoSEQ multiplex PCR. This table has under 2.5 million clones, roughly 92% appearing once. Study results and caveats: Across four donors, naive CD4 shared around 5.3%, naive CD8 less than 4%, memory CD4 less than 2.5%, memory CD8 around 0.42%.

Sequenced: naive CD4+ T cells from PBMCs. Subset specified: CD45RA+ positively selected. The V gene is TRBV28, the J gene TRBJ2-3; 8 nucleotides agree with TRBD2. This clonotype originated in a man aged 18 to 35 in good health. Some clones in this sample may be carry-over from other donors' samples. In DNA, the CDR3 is TGTGCCAGCAGCCTGGGAGGGGCGGGAGGCCCCACAGATACGCAGTATTTT. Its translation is CASSLGGAGGPTDTQYF.